A selection of T cell receptor beta chains follows, all from one sample in a study of human T cells and chemical hapten exposure. TCRdb recomputed calls from the RACE reads with MiXCR, one row per CDR3 protein. The table has just under 350,000 distinct CDR3 sequences, around 7% seen once; the top ten hold approximately 8.9%. Sample: whole blood, taken in connection with sensitization to the hapten diphenylcyclopropenone (DPC). These receptor sequences come from a woman between 18 and 29 years old with alopecia areata. Some clones in this sample may be carry-over from other donors' samples. The CDR3 runs from the conserved cysteine through the conserved F or W. A D gene is named only where the DNA matches it firmly. The size field is filled for only some rows; it gives once, few, many or a size class.

d_call: -
v_call: TRBV4-3
clone_size: few
j_call: TRBJ1-2
cdr3_aa: CASSQDSFKGGNYGYTF
cdr3_nt: TGCGCCAGCAGCCAAGACTCATTTAAGGGCGGGAACTATGGCTACACCTTC

d_call: -
v_call: TRBV6-2/TRBV6-3
clone_size: -
j_call: TRBJ2-1
cdr3_aa: CASSSAPGRSSYNEQFF
cdr3_nt: TGTGCCAGCAGTTCCGCTCCGGGACGGAGCTCCTACAATGAGCAGTTCTTC

d_call: -
v_call: TRBV10-3
clone_size: -
j_call: TRBJ2-1
cdr3_aa: CAISESGDPEQFF
cdr3_nt: TGTGCCATCAGTGAGTCGGGGGACCCTGAGCAGTTCTTC

d_call: -
v_call: TRBV12-5
clone_size: many
j_call: TRBJ2-7
cdr3_aa: CASGLGTTGSEQYF
cdr3_nt: TGTGCTAGTGGTTTGGGAACTACAGGGTCCGAGCAGTACTTC

d_call: -
v_call: TRBV5-4
clone_size: many
j_call: TRBJ1-6
cdr3_aa: CASSSPDQGATNSPLHF
cdr3_nt: TGTGCCAGCAGCTCCCCGGACCAGGGTGCCACCAATTCACCCCTCCACTTT

d_call: TRBD1
v_call: TRBV6-2/TRBV6-3
clone_size: few
j_call: TRBJ1-4
cdr3_aa: CASSRSGQGMREKLFF
cdr3_nt: TGTGCCAGCAGCCGAAGCGGACAGGGAATGAGGGAAAAACTGTTTTTT

d_call: -
v_call: TRBV20-1
clone_size: -
j_call: TRBJ1-2
cdr3_aa: CSARRGGSTYGYTF
cdr3_nt: TGCAGTGCTAGAAGAGGGGGATCGACCTATGGCTACACCTTC

d_call: TRBD1
v_call: TRBV6-5
clone_size: many
j_call: TRBJ2-3
cdr3_aa: CASSYNGQGVSDTQYF
cdr3_nt: TGTGCCAGCAGTTACAACGGACAGGGGGTTTCAGATACGCAGTATTTT

d_call: -
v_call: TRBV20-1
clone_size: many
j_call: TRBJ1-6
cdr3_aa: CSARGTEDYSPLHF
cdr3_nt: TGCAGTGCTAGAGGAACAGAAGACTATTCACCCCTCCACTTT

d_call: -
v_call: TRBV4-3
clone_size: few
j_call: TRBJ2-6
cdr3_aa: CASSQRLGTSGANVLTF
cdr3_nt: TGCGCCAGCAGCCAACGCCTGGGCACCTCTGGGGCCAACGTCCTGACTTTC

d_call: -
v_call: TRBV7-2
clone_size: -
j_call: TRBJ2-7
cdr3_aa: CASSSQLEGGSYEQYF
cdr3_nt: TGTGCCAGCAGCTCCCAGCTTGAGGGCGGCTCCTACGAGCAGTACTTC

d_call: -
v_call: TRBV6-6
clone_size: few
j_call: TRBJ1-3
cdr3_aa: CASSKDTSSGNTIYF
cdr3_nt: TGTGCCAGCAGTAAGGACACGAGCTCTGGAAACACCATATATTTT

d_call: TRBD2
v_call: TRBV20-1
clone_size: -
j_call: TRBJ2-3
cdr3_aa: CSAQRLAGTDTQYF
cdr3_nt: TGCAGTGCCCAAAGACTAGCGGGGACAGATACGCAGTATTTT

d_call: -
v_call: TRBV6-6
clone_size: many
j_call: TRBJ2-3
cdr3_aa: CASSYSQFDSDRTDTQYF
cdr3_nt: TGTGCCAGCAGTTACTCCCAATTCGACTCAGACCGCACAGATACGCAGTATTTT

d_call: TRBD1
v_call: TRBV4-2
clone_size: few
j_call: TRBJ2-2
cdr3_aa: CASSPEGQGSTGELFF
cdr3_nt: TGTGCCAGCAGCCCAGAAGGACAGGGGAGTACCGGGGAGCTGTTTTTT

d_call: -
v_call: TRBV11-2
clone_size: many
j_call: TRBJ2-6
cdr3_aa: CASRSIKTGTEVPGANVLTF
cdr3_nt: TGTGCCAGCAGGAGTATTAAAACAGGGACGGAAGTACCTGGGGCCAACGTCCTGACTTTC

d_call: -
v_call: TRBV5-1
clone_size: few
j_call: TRBJ2-3
cdr3_aa: CASSHRSGRTDTQYF
cdr3_nt: TGCGCCAGCAGCCATCGGTCCGGTCGCACAGATACGCAGTATTTT

d_call: -
v_call: TRBV6-2/TRBV6-3
clone_size: many
j_call: TRBJ2-1
cdr3_aa: CASSYSRGGEFF
cdr3_nt: TGTGCCAGCAGTTACTCGAGAGGGGGAGAGTTCTTC

d_call: TRBD1
v_call: TRBV6-5
clone_size: few
j_call: TRBJ1-1
cdr3_aa: CASSYPHRDRGSNTEAFF
cdr3_nt: TGTGCCAGCAGTTACCCTCACCGGGACAGGGGGTCGAACACTGAAGCTTTCTTT

d_call: -
v_call: TRBV5-1
clone_size: many
j_call: TRBJ2-5
cdr3_aa: CASGGTEQETQYF
cdr3_nt: TGCGCCAGCGGAGGGACCGAACAAGAGACCCAGTACTTC

d_call: -
v_call: TRBV7-9
clone_size: many
j_call: TRBJ2-1
cdr3_aa: CASSRRDLHFYNEQFF
cdr3_nt: TGTGCCAGCAGCAGGCGGGACCTACACTTCTACAATGAGCAGTTCTTC

d_call: -
v_call: TRBV3-1
clone_size: many
j_call: TRBJ2-3
cdr3_aa: CASSQVSTDTQYF
cdr3_nt: TGTGCCAGCAGCCAAGTCAGCACAGATACGCAGTATTTT

d_call: -
v_call: TRBV7-9
clone_size: few
j_call: TRBJ2-5
cdr3_aa: CASSLASTVETQYF
cdr3_nt: TGTGCCAGCAGCTTAGCGTCGACAGTAGAGACCCAGTACTTC

d_call: -
v_call: TRBV4-2
clone_size: -
j_call: TRBJ1-4
cdr3_aa: CASSQEGTEAEKLFF
cdr3_nt: TGTGCCAGCAGCCAAGAGGGGACCGAGGCGGAAAAACTGTTTTTT

d_call: -
v_call: TRBV7-2
clone_size: many
j_call: TRBJ2-1
cdr3_aa: CASSLAANQVDEQFF
cdr3_nt: TGTGCCAGCAGCTTAGCGGCTAACCAGGTCGATGAGCAGTTCTTC

d_call: -
v_call: TRBV6-2/TRBV6-3
clone_size: few
j_call: TRBJ1-5
cdr3_aa: CASRGGGQPQHF
cdr3_nt: TGTGCCTCCCGAGGAGGTGGTCAGCCCCAGCATTTT

d_call: -
v_call: TRBV11-1
clone_size: few
j_call: TRBJ2-3
cdr3_aa: CASSPRTTDTQYF
cdr3_nt: TGTGCCAGCAGCCCTCGTACCACAGATACGCAGTATTTT

d_call: -
v_call: TRBV20-1
clone_size: -
j_call: TRBJ2-3
cdr3_aa: CSARGLIGADTQYF
cdr3_nt: TGCAGTGCCCGGGGACTGATCGGCGCAGATACGCAGTATTTT

d_call: -
v_call: TRBV29-1
clone_size: many
j_call: TRBJ2-3
cdr3_aa: CSVEAGGTDTQYF
cdr3_nt: TGCAGCGTTGAAGCTGGTGGGACAGATACGCAGTATTTT

d_call: TRBD1
v_call: TRBV25-1
clone_size: many
j_call: TRBJ2-1
cdr3_aa: CASSLTRGLSYNEQFF
cdr3_nt: TGTGCCAGCAGTCTTACCAGGGGGTTGTCTTACAATGAGCAGTTCTTC

d_call: -
v_call: TRBV12-3/TRBV12-4
clone_size: many
j_call: TRBJ1-1
cdr3_aa: CASSPVGAGDLNTEAFF
cdr3_nt: TGTGCCAGCAGCCCCGTTGGGGCAGGGGACCTGAACACTGAAGCTTTCTTT

d_call: TRBD2
v_call: TRBV15
clone_size: -
j_call: TRBJ2-1
cdr3_aa: CATSLGTSDFYNEQFF
cdr3_nt: TGTGCCACCAGTTTAGGGACTAGCGACTTCTACAATGAGCAGTTCTTC

d_call: -
v_call: TRBV9
clone_size: many
j_call: TRBJ2-3
cdr3_aa: CASSVDQSHTDTQYF
cdr3_nt: TGTGCCAGCAGCGTAGACCAATCCCACACAGATACGCAGTATTTT